This T cell receptor (beta chain) was sequenced in a study of beta chain features in type 1 diabetes. Worth noting for this clone: Its matching antigen is unknown.

Study outcomes and limitations: Moderately but significantly shorter TCRB CDR3s were found in Type 1 diabetes patients in all four CD4+ subsets.

Germline CDR1 SGHTA, CDR2 FQGTGA. With 5 bases clipped from V and 2 bases from J, the junction kept 8 bases outside the gene matches. This CDR3 has 16 residues. The isolated RNA, all of it, was reverse transcribed, so expressed TCRB transcripts were what got sequenced. TCRdb's copy holds only in-frame clones and misses some; the assay was immunoSEQ multiplex PCR. The sample records 640,000 or so clones, roughly 13% being singletons. The TCR originated in a man aged 18-30 years with type 1 diabetes. Specimen: naive CD4+ T cells from blood. The chain is built from TRBV7-3 and TRBJ2-3; TRBD2 matches at 9 bases. The CDR3 spells CASSPSSGAFTDTQYF. As DNA, the CDR3 is TGTGCCAGCAGCCCCTCTAGCGGGGCGTTCACAGATACGCAGTATTTT.